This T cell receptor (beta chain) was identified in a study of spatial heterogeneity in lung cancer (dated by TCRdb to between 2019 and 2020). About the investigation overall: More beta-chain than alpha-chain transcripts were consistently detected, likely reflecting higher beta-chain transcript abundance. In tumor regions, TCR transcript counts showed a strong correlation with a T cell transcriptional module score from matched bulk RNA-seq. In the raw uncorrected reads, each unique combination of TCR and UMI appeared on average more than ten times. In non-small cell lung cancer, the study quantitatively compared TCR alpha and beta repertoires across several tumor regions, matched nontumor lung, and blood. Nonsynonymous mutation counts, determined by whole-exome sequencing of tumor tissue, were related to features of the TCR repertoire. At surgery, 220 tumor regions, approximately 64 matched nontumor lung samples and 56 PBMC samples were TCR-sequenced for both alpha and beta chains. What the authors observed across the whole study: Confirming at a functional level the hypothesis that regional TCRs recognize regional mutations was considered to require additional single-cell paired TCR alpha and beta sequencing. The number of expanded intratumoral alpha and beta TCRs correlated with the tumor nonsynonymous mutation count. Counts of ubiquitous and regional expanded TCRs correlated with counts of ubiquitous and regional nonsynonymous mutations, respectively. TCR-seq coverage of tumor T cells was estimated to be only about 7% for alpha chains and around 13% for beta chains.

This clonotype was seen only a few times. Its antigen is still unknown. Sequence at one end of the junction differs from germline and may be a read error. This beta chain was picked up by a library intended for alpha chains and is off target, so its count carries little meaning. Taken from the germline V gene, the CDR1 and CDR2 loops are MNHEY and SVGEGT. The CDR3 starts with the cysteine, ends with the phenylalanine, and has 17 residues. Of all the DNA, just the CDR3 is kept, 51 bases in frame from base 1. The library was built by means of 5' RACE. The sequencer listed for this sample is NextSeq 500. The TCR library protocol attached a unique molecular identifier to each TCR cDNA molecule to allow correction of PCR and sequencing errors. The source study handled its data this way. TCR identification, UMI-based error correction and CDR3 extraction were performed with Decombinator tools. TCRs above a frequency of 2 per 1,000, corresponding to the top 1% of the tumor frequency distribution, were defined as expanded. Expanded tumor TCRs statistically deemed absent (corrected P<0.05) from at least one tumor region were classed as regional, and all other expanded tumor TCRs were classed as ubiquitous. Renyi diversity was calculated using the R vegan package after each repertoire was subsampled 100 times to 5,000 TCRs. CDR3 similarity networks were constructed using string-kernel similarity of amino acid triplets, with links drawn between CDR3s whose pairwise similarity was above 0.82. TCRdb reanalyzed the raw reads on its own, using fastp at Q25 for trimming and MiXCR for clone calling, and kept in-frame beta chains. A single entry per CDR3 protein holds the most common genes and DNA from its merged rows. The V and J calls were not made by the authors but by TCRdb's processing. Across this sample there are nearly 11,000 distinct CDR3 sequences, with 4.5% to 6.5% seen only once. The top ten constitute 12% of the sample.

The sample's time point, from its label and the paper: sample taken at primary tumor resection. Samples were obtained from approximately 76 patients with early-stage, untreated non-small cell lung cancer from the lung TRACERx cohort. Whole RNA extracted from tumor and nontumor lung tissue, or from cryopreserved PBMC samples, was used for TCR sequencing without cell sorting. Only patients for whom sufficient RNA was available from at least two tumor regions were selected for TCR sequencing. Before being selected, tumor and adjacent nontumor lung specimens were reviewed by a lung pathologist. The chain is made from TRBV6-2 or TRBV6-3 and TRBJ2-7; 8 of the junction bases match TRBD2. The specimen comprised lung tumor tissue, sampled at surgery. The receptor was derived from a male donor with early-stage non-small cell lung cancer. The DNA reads TGTGCCAGCAGTCCCCCTCGAGCGGGGGCCCACTCCAACGAGCAGTACTTC. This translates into CASSPPRAGAHSNEQYF.